This is a list of T cell receptor beta chains from one sample in a study of blood T cell repertoires in COVID-19. Clones were sequenced by immunoSEQ multiplex PCR, and TCRdb holds only the in-frame ones, with some missing. The repertoire consists of about 100,000 clones, with 70% to 90% occurring once and the leading ten covering about 1.7%. Sequencing used peripheral blood. The receptors originated from an elderly man with acute or convalescent COVID-19. Both conserved end residues are part of each CDR3. Fields, in order: clone size, J gene, V gene, D gene, CDR3 DNA, CDR3 protein. The D gene is left open where the match is weak. Size values are once, few and many counts, or a class for expanded clones, and some rows have none.

clone size: -; J gene: TRBJ2-5; V gene: TRBV28; D gene: -; CDR3 DNA: TGTGCCAGCAGTTTCTCCACCCTGGCAGAGACCCAGTACTTC; CDR3 protein: CASSFSTLAETQYF
clone size: -; J gene: TRBJ2-1; V gene: TRBV9; D gene: -; CDR3 DNA: TGTGCCAGCAGCGTAGACCCCCGGGGTGTGCAGTTCTTC; CDR3 protein: CASSVDPRGVQFF
clone size: once; J gene: TRBJ1-1; V gene: TRBV27; D gene: -; CDR3 DNA: TGTGCCAGCAGCTCCCGGATAAGCAGGGCGAACACTGAAGCTTTCTTT; CDR3 protein: CASSSRISRANTEAFF
clone size: -; J gene: TRBJ2-5; V gene: TRBV27; D gene: TRBD2; CDR3 DNA: TGTGCCAGCAGTTTATATCCCCCGAGGCAGTGGACTAGCGGAGGCCAAGAGACCCAGTACTTC; CDR3 protein: CASSLYPPRQWTSGGQETQYF
clone size: -; J gene: TRBJ2-3; V gene: TRBV27; D gene: -; CDR3 DNA: TGTGCCAGCAGTTTATCCCTAGCGACAGATACGCAGTATTTT; CDR3 protein: CASSLSLATDTQYF
clone size: -; J gene: TRBJ2-5; V gene: TRBV2; D gene: TRBD2; CDR3 DNA: TGTGCCAGCAGGAGACTAGCGGGGGTGCCAGAGACCCAGTACTTC; CDR3 protein: CASRRLAGVPETQYF
clone size: -; J gene: TRBJ2-5; V gene: TRBV11-3; D gene: TRBD2; CDR3 DNA: TGTGCCAGCAGCCAGGGACTAGCGGGAGAGGAAGAGACCCAGTACTTC; CDR3 protein: CASSQGLAGEEETQYF
clone size: -; J gene: TRBJ1-2; V gene: TRBV12-3/TRBV12-4; D gene: -; CDR3 DNA: TGTGCCAGCAGTCCCCCCGGAGTTGCGGGCTACACCTTC; CDR3 protein: CASSPPGVAGYTF
clone size: -; J gene: TRBJ1-6; V gene: TRBV7-9; D gene: -; CDR3 DNA: TGTGCCAGCAGCTTTGATGCGGATTCACCCCTCCACTTT; CDR3 protein: CASSFDADSPLHF
clone size: once; J gene: TRBJ2-1; V gene: TRBV7-2; D gene: TRBD2; CDR3 DNA: TGTGCCAGCAGCTTACGCACTAGCGACTACAATGAGCAGTTCTTC; CDR3 protein: CASSLRTSDYNEQFF
clone size: -; J gene: TRBJ2-7; V gene: TRBV27; D gene: TRBD1; CDR3 DNA: TGTGCCAGCCAATTACAGGGGTACGAGCAGTACTTC; CDR3 protein: CASQLQGYEQYF
clone size: -; J gene: TRBJ2-1; V gene: TRBV11-2; D gene: TRBD2; CDR3 DNA: TGTGCCAGCAGCAGGACTAGCAGGGAGCAGTTCTTC; CDR3 protein: CASSRTSREQFF
clone size: -; J gene: TRBJ2-3; V gene: TRBV28; D gene: -; CDR3 DNA: TGTGCCAGCACCGTGCAGGGGGGTCCAATAGGGCAGTATTTT; CDR3 protein: CASTVQGGPIGQYF
clone size: -; J gene: TRBJ1-2; V gene: TRBV19; D gene: TRBD1; CDR3 DNA: TGTGCCAGTAGTCCGGACAGGAGTTTCGGCTACACCTTC; CDR3 protein: CASSPDRSFGYTF
clone size: -; J gene: TRBJ2-7; V gene: TRBV21-1; D gene: -; CDR3 DNA: TGTGCCAGCACCTTTTGGGGCGGTTACTCCTACGAGCAGTACTTC; CDR3 protein: CASTFWGGYSYEQYF
clone size: few; J gene: TRBJ2-1; V gene: TRBV7-2; D gene: TRBD2; CDR3 DNA: TGTGCCAGCAGCCCCGGGACTAGTACGAATGAGCAGTTCTTC; CDR3 protein: CASSPGTSTNEQFF
clone size: -; J gene: TRBJ2-5; V gene: TRBV19; D gene: -; CDR3 DNA: TGTGCCAGTAGTGTTTGGGGGCAGCCTCGCCAGGAGACCCAGTACTTC; CDR3 protein: CASSVWGQPRQETQYF
clone size: -; J gene: TRBJ1-4; V gene: TRBV6-2/TRBV6-3; D gene: TRBD1; CDR3 DNA: TGTGCCAGCAGTTCAGACAGGGATAATGAAAAACTGTTTTTT; CDR3 protein: CASSSDRDNEKLFF
clone size: once; J gene: TRBJ2-7; V gene: TRBV29-1; D gene: -; CDR3 DNA: TGCAGCGCTGCGGGAATGACCTCCGCTGACGAGCAGTACTTC; CDR3 protein: CSAAGMTSADEQYF
clone size: -; J gene: TRBJ2-1; V gene: TRBV7-2; D gene: TRBD2; CDR3 DNA: TGTGCCAGCAGCTTCGGACTAGCGGAGAACAATGAGCAGTTCTTC; CDR3 protein: CASSFGLAENNEQFF
clone size: once; J gene: TRBJ2-2; V gene: TRBV2; D gene: -; CDR3 DNA: TGTGCCAGCAGGAGGGTGAACACCGGGGAGCTGTTTTTT; CDR3 protein: CASRRVNTGELFF
clone size: -; J gene: TRBJ2-7; V gene: TRBV12-1; D gene: -; CDR3 DNA: TGTGCCAGCAGCTCCGGACTAGCGGGAGGTAACGAGCAGTACTTC; CDR3 protein: CASSSGLAGGNEQYF
clone size: -; J gene: TRBJ1-3; V gene: TRBV7-6; D gene: -; CDR3 DNA: TGTGCCAGCAGCTTAGGGAGGGGAAGGTCCTCTGGAAACACCATATATTTT; CDR3 protein: CASSLGRGRSSGNTIYF
clone size: -; J gene: TRBJ2-1; V gene: TRBV5-4; D gene: TRBD2; CDR3 DNA: TGTGCCAGCAGCTCAATAAGCGGGAGGGCCCTAGGCAATGAGCAGTTCTTC; CDR3 protein: CASSSISGRALGNEQFF
clone size: -; J gene: TRBJ2-2; V gene: TRBV27; D gene: TRBD2; CDR3 DNA: TGTGCCAGCAGCCAGAGGCCGGGACTAGCGGGAGTGGCCGGGGAGCTGTTTTTT; CDR3 protein: CASSQRPGLAGVAGELFF
clone size: -; J gene: TRBJ1-1; V gene: TRBV7-2; D gene: -; CDR3 DNA: TGTGCCAGCAGCTTATGGGGGACAAGTACTGAAGCTTTCTTT; CDR3 protein: CASSLWGTSTEAFF
clone size: -; J gene: TRBJ1-2; V gene: TRBV29-1; D gene: -; CDR3 DNA: TGCAGCGTCCAGGTCCGGACAGCTAACTATGGCTACACCTTC; CDR3 protein: CSVQVRTANYGYTF
clone size: few; J gene: TRBJ1-3; V gene: TRBV19; D gene: -; CDR3 DNA: TGTGCCAGTAGTACAGGGGCTGGAAACACCATATATTTT; CDR3 protein: CASSTGAGNTIYF